This record concerns one T cell receptor beta chain sequence. This sample stems from a study of control samples from healthy donors and cancer patients. Method: immunoSEQ multiplex PCR; TCRdb's copy keeps in-frame clones and lacks some. The table records about 120,000 clones, roughly 92% of them present only once. The clonotype was recovered from a man aged 25 to 40 in good health. Sequenced material: blood.

The CDR3 DNA is TGTGCCAGCACAGACAGGTTCAATGAAAAACTGTTTTTT. Translating gives CASTDRFNEKLFF. The rearrangement uses TRBV2 and TRBJ1-4, with a possible D match to TRBD1 (6 bases). V gave up 7 bases and J gave up 5 bases, with 11 bases separating them. CDR3 size: 13 residues. Per the germline V gene, CDR1 is SNHLY and CDR2 is FYNNEI.